This TCR beta chain was obtained from a study of Graves' ophthalmopathy and Graves' hyperthyroidism. Overall study results and limits: Blood also harbored most expanded thyroid clonotypes above 0.001 frequency.

Points on this clonotype: The antigen is undetermined.

Orbital computed tomography, thyroid ultrasound, TRAb, serum thyroxine and clinical symptoms formed the basis of diagnosis. For repertoire sequencing, the TCR beta CDR3 regions were amplified from RNA transcripts. First-round RT-PCR used HTBI primers; second-round multiplex PCR followed. TCRdb re-called the multiplex PCR reads with MiXCR, one entry per CDR3 protein. The sample holds 15,000 to 20,000 distinct CDR3 sequences, about 43% seen once. Germline V gives CDR1 ENHRY, CDR2 SYGVKD. This CDR3 region has 16 residues. After removal of 5 bases from V and 5 bases from J, the junction contained 11 bases not matched to a gene.

Input material: peripheral blood. The sequence derives from a woman between 35 and 50 years old with stable Graves' hyperthyroidism. The rearrangement links TRBV10-3 to TRBJ1-5; 8 bases line up with TRBD1. The CDR3 reads CAISPLGGQGHQPQHF. As DNA, the CDR3 is TGTGCCATCAGTCCGCTTGGAGGACAGGGTCATCAGCCCCAGCATTTT.